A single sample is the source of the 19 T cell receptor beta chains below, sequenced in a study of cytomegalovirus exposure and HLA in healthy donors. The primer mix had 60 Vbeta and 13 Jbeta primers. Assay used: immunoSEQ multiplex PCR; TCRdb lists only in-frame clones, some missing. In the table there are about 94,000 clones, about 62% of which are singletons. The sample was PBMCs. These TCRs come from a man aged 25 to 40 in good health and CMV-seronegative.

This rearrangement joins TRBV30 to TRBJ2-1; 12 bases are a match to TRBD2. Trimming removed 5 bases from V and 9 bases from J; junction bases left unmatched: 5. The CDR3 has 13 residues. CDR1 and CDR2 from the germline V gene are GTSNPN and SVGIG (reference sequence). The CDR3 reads CAWLTSGSGEQFF. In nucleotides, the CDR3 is TGTGCCTGGCTGACTAGCGGGAGTGGTGAGCAGTTCTTC.

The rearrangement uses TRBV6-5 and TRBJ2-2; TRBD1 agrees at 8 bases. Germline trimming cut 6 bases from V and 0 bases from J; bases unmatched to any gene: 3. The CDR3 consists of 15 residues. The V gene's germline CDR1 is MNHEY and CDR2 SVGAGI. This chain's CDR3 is CASRGGQANTGELFF. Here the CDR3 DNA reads TGTGCCAGCAGGGGGGGACAGGCGAACACCGGGGAGCTGTTTTTT.

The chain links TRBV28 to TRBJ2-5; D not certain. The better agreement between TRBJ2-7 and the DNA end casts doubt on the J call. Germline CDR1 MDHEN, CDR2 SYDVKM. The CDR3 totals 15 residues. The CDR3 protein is CASSLEVSSSYEQYF. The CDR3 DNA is TGTGCCAGCAGTTTAGAGGTGTCGAGCTCCTACGAGCAGTACTTC.

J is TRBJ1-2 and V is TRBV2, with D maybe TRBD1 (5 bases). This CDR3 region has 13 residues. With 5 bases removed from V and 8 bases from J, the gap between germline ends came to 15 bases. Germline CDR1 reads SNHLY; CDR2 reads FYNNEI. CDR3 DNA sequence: TGTGCCAGCAGTCCCAGGGTCGTTTGGGGCTACACCTTC. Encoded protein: CASSPRVVWGYTF.

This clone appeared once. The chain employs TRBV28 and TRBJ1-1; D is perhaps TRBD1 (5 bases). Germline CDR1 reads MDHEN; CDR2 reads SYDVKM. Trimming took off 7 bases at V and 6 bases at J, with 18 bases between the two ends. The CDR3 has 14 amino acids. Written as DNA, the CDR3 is TGTGCCAGCATCCCGTGGGGGGGGAGGGCTGAAGCTTTCTTT. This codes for CASIPWGGRAEAFF.

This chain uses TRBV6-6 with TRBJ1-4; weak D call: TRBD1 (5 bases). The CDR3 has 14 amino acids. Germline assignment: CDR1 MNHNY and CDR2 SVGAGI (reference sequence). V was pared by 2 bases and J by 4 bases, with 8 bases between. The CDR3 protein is CASSYPGINEKLFF. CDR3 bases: TGTGCCAGCAGTTACCCAGGGATTAATGAAAAACTGTTTTTT.

This chain's CDR3 is CATRGQITDTQYF. As DNA, the CDR3 is TGTGCCACCAGGGGACAGATCACAGATACGCAGTATTTT. The rearrangement uses TRBV15 and TRBJ2-3; 7 nucleotides match TRBD1. Germline CDR1 LNHNV, CDR2 YYDKDF (reference sequence). With V trimmed by 6 bases and J by 2 bases, 2 bases remained unmatched. The CDR3 loop spans 13 amino acids.

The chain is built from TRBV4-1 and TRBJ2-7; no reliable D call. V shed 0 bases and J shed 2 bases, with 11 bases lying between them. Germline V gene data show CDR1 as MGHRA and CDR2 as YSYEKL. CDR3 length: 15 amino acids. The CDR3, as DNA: TGCGCCAGCAGCCAAGATAAGCGCCTGGCCTACGAGCAGTACTTC. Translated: CASSQDKRLAYEQYF.

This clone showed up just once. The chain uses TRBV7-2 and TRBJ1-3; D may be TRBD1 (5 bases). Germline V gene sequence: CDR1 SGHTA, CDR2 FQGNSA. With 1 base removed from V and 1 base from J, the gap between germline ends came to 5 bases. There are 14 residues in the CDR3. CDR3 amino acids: CASSLEGSGNTIYF. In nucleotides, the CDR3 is TGTGCCAGCAGCTTAGAGGGGTCTGGAAACACCATATATTTT.

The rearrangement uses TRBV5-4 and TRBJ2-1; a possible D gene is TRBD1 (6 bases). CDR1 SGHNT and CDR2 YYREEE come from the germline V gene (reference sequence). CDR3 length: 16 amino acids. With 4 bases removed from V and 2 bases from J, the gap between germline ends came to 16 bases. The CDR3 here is CASSPADRRTYNEQFF. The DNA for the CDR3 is TGTGCCAGCAGCCCCGCCGACAGGCGAACCTACAATGAGCAGTTCTTC.

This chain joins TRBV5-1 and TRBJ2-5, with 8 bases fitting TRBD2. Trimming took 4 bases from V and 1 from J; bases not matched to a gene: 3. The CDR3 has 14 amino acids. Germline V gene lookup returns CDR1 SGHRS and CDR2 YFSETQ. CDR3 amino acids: CASSETSAQETQYF. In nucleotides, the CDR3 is TGCGCCAGCAGCGAGACTAGCGCCCAAGAGACCCAGTACTTC.

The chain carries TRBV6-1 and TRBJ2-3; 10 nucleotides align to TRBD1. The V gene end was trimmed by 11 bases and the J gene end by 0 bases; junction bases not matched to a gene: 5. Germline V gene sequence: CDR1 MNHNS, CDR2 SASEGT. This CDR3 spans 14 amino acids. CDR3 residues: CACSGQGSTDTQYF. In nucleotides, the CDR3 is TGTGCCTGCTCGGGACAGGGGAGCACAGATACGCAGTATTTT.

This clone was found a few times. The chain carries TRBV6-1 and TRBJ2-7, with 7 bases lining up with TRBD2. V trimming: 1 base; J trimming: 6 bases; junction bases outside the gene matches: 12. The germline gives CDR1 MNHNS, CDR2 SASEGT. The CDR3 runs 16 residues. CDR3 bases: TGTGCCAGCAGTGAAGGGGACGGCCTAGCGGTAGCCGAGCAGTACTTC. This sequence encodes CASSEGDGLAVAEQYF.

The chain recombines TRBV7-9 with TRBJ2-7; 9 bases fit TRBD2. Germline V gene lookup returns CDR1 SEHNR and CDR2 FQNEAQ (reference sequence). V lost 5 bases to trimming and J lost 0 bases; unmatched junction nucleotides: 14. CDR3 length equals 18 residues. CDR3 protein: CASSTRLAEGPSSYEQYF. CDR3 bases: TGTGCCAGCAGCACCCGACTAGCGGAAGGCCCTAGCTCCTACGAGCAGTACTTC. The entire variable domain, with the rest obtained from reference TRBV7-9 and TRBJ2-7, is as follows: DTGVSQNPRHKITKRGQNVTFRCDPISEHNRLYWYRQTLGQGPEFLTYFQNEAQLEKSRLLSDRFSAERPKGSFSTLEIQRTEQGDSAMYLCASSTRLAEGPSSYEQYFGPGTRLTVT.

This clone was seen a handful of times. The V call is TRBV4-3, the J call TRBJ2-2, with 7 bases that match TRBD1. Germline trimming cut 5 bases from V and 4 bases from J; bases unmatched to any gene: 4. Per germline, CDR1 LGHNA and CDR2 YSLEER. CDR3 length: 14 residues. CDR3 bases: TGCGCCAGCAGCGACAGGGTAGGCACCGGGGAGCTGTTTTTT. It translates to CASSDRVGTGELFF.

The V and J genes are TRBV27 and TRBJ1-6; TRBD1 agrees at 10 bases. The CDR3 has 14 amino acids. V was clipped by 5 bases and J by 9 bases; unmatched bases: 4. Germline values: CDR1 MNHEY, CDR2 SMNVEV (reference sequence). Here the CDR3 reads CASSHRDRGSPLHF. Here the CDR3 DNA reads TGTGCCAGCAGTCACCGGGACAGGGGTTCACCCCTCCACTTT.

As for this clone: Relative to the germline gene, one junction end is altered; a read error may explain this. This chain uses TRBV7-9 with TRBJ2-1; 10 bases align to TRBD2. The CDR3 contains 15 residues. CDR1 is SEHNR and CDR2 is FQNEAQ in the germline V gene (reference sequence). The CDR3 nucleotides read TGTTCCAGCAGCACGAGTGCTAGCGGGGGCAATGAGCAGTTCTTC. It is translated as CSSSTSASGGNEQFF. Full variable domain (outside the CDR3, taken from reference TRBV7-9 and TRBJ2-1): DTGVSQNPRHKITKRGQNVTFRCDPISEHNRLYWYRQTLGQGPEFLTYFQNEAQLEKSRLLSDRFSAERPKGSFSTLEIQRTEQGDSAMYLCSSSTSASGGNEQFFGPGTRLTVL.

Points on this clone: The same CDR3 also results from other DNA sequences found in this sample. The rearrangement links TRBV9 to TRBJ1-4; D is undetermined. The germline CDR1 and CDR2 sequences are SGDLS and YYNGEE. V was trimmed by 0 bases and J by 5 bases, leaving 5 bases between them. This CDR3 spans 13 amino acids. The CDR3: CASSVAGNEKLFF. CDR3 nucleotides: TGTGCCAGCAGCGTAGCCGGGAATGAAAAACTGTTTTTT.

This CDR3 is CASSLDRGRTDTQYF. The CDR3 coding sequence is TGTGCCAGCAGTCTCGACAGGGGGCGAACAGATACGCAGTATTTT. This rearrangement joins TRBV6-5 to TRBJ2-3, with TRBD1 identical over 10 bases. Germline values: CDR1 MNHEY, CDR2 SVGAGI. The J segment lost 3 bases and the V segment lost 5 bases, leaving 5 bases of the junction unmatched. The CDR3 spans 15 residues.